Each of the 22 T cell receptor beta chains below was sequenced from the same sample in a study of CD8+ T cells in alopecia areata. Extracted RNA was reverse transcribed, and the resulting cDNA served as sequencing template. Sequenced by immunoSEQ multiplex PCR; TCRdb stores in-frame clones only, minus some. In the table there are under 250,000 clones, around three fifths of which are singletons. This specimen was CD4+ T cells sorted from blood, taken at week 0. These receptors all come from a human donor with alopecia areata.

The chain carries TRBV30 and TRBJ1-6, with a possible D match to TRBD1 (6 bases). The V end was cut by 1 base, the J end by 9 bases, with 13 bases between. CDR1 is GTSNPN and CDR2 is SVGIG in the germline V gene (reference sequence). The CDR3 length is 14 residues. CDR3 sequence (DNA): TGTGCCTGGAGTGGCTTGGACAGTCGTTCACCCCTCCACTTT. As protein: CAWSGLDSRSPLHF.

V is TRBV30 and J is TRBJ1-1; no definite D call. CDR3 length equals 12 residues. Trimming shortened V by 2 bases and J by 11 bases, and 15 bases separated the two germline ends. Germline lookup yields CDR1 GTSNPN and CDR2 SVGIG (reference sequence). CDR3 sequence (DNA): TGTGCCTGGAGTCGGGAACTCCTTGGGGCTTTCTTT. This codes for CAWSRELLGAFF.

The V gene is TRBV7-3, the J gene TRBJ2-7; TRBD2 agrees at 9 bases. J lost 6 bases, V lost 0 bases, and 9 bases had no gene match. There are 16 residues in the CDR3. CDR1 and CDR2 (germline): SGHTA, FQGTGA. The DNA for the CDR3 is TGTGCCAGCAGCTTAACAGCGGGGGGACCGGGCGGCGAGCAGTACTTC. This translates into CASSLTAGGPGGEQYF.

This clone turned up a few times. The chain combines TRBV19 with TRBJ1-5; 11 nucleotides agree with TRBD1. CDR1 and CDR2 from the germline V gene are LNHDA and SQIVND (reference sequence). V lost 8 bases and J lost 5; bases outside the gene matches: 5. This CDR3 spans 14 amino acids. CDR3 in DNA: TGTGCCAGTTCCGGGACAGGGGGGCATCAGCCCCAGCATTTT. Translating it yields CASSGTGGHQPQHF.

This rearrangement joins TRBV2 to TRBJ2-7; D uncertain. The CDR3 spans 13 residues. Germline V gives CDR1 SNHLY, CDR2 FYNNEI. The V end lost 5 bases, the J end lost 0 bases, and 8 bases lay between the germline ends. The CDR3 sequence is CASSNRSSYEQYF. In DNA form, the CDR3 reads TGTGCCAGCAGTAATAGGAGCTCCTACGAGCAGTACTTC. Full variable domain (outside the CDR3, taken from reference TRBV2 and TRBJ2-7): EPEVTQTPSHQVTQMGQEVILRCVPISNHLYFYWYRQILGQKVEFLVSFYNNEISEKSEIFDDQFSVERPDGSNFTLKIRSTKLEDSAMYFCASSNRSSYEQYFGPGTRLTVT.

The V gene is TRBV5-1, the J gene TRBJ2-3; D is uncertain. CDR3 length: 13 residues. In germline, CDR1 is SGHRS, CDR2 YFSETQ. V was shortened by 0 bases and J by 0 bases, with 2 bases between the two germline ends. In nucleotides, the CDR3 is TGCGCCAGCAGCTTGGACAGCACAGATACGCAGTATTTT. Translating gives CASSLDSTDTQYF.

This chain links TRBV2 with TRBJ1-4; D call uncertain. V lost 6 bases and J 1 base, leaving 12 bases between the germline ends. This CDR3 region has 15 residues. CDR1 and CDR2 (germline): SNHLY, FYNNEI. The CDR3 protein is CASRSTSLTNEKLFF. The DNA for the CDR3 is TGTGCCAGCAGATCGACGAGTTTAACTAATGAAAAACTGTTTTTT.

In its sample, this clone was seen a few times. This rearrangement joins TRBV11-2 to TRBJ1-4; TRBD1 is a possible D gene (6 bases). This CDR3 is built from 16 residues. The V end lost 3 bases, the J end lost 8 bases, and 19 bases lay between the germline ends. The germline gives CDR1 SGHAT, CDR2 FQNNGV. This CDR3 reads CASSFSRTGSREKLFF. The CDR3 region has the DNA TGTGCCAGCAGCTTTAGCCGTACAGGGAGCAGGGAAAAACTGTTTTTT.

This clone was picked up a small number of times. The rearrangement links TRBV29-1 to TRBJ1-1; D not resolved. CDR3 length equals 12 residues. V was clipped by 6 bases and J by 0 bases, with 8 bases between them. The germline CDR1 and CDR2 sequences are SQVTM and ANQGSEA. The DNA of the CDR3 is TGCAGCGTGGGAAACTTGAACACTGAAGCTTTCTTT. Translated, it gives CSVGNLNTEAFF.

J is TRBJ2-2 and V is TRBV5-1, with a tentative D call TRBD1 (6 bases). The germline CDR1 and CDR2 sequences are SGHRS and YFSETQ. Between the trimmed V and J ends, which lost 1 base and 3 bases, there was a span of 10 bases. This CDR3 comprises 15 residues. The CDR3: CASSLTGRDTGELFF. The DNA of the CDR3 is TGCGCCAGCAGCTTGACAGGGAGAGACACCGGGGAGCTGTTTTTT. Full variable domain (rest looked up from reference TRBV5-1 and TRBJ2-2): KAGVTQTPRYLIKTRGQQVTLSCSPISGHRSVSWYQQTPGQGLQFLFEYFSETQRNKGNFPGRFSGRQFSNSRSEMNVSTLELGDSALYLCASSLTGRDTGELFFGEGSRLTVL.

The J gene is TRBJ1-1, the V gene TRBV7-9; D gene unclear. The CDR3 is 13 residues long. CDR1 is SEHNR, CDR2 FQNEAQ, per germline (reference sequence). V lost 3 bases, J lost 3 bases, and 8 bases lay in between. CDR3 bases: TGTGCCAGCAGCTTTTGGCAGGACACTGAAGCTTTCTTT. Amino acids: CASSFWQDTEAFF.

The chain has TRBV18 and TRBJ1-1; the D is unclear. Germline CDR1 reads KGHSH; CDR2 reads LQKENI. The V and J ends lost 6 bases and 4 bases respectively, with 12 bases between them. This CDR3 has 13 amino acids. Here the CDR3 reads CASSEGEVTEAFF. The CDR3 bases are TGTGCCAGCTCGGAAGGAGAGGTCACTGAAGCTTTCTTT.

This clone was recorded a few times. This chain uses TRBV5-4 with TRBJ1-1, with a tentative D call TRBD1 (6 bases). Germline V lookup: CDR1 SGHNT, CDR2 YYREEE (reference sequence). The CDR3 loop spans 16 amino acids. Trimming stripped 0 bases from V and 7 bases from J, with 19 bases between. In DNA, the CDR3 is TGTGCCAGCAGCTTGGATCGGGGGCGATATCAAGGTGAAGCTTTCTTT. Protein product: CASSLDRGRYQGEAFF.

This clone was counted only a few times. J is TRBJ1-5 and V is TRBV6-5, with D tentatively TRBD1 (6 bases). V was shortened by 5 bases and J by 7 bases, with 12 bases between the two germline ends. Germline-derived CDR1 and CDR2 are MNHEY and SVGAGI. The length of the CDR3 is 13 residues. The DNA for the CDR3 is TGTGCCAGCAGTACAGGGCTTCTACAGCCCCAGCATTTT. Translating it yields CASSTGLLQPQHF.

The chain's CDR3 is CASSLVLAGGTDTQYF. CDR3 in DNA: TGCGCCAGCAGCTTGGTCCTAGCGGGGGGCACAGATACGCAGTATTTT. The chain has TRBV5-1 and TRBJ2-3, with 10 bases matching TRBD2. The CDR3 length is 16 residues. Germline V gives CDR1 SGHRS, CDR2 YFSETQ. Trimming took 0 bases from V and 1 from J; bases not matched to a gene: 2.

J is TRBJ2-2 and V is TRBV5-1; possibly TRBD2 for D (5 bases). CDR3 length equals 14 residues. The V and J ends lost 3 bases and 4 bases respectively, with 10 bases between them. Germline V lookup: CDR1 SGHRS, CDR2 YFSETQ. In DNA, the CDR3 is TGCGCCAGCAGCTCCCTGGGGAGCACCGGGGAGCTGTTTTTT. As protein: CASSSLGSTGELFF.

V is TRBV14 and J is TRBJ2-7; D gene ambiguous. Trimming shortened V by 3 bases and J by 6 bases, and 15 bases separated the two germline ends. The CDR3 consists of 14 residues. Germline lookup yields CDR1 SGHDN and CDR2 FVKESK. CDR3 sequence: CASSQTFFGSEQYF. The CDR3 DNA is TGTGCCAGCAGCCAGACCTTTTTTGGCTCCGAGCAGTACTTC.

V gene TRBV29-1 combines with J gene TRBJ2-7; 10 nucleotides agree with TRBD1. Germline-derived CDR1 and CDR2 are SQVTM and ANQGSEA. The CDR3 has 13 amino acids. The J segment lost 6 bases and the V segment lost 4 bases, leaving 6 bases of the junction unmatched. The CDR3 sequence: CSVVGDRGSEQYF. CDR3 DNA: TGCAGCGTTGTAGGGGACAGGGGTTCCGAGCAGTACTTC.

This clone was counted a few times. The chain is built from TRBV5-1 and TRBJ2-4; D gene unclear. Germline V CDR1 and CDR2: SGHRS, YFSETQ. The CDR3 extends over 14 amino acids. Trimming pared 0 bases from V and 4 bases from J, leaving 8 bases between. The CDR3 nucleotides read TGCGCCAGCAGCTTGGAGCTGGCTAAAAACATTCAGTACTTC. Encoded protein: CASSLELAKNIQYF.

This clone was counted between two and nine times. The CDR3, as DNA: TGTGCCAGCTCCTCGGGACAGTCAACCTCCGAGCAGTACTTC. Translated, it gives CASSSGQSTSEQYF. The genes are TRBV18 and TRBJ2-7; TRBD1 aligns across 7 bases. J lost 6 bases, V lost 6 bases, and 11 bases had no gene match. Germline V lookup: CDR1 KGHSH, CDR2 LQKENI. CDR3 length: 14 amino acids.

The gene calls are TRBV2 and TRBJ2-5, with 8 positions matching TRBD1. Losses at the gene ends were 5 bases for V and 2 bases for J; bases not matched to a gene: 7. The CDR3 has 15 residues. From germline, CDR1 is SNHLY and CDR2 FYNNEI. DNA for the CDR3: TGTGCCAGCAGTCCCGGACAGGGAGGTCAAGAGACCCAGTACTTC. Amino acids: CASSPGQGGQETQYF.

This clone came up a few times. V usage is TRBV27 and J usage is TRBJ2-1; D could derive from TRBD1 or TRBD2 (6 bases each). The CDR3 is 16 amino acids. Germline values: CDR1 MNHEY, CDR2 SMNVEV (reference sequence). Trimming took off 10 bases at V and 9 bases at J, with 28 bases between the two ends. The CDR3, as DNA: TGTGCCACCCTCATTGGGGCCTCGGGGGCATACGGTGAGCAGTTCTTC. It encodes CATLIGASGAYGEQFF.